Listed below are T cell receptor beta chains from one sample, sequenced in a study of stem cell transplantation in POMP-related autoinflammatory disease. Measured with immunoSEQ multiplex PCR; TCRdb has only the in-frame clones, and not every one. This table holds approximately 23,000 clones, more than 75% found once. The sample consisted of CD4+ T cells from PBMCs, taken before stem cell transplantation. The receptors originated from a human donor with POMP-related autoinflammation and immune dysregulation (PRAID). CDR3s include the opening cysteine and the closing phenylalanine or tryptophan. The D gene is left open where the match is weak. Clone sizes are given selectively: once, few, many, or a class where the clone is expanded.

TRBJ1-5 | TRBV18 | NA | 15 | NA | TGTGCCAGCTCACCAAAGTTGGGTGAGAATCAGCCCCAGCATTTT | CASSPKLGENQPQHF
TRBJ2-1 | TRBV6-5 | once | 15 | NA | TGTGCCAGCAGTTACACGGGACATTACTACAATGAGCAGTTCTTC | CASSYTGHYYNEQFF
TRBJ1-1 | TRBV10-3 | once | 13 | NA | TGTGCCATCAGCCCAGGACCCTTCACTGAAGCTTTCTTT | CAISPGPFTEAFF
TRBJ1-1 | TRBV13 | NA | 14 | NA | TGTGCCAGCAGGGGGGCCTTGCGGGAAACTGAAGCTTTCTTT | CASRGALRETEAFF
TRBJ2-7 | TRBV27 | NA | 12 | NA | TGTGCCAGCAACGAACAGGGAGGCGAGCAGTACTTC | CASNEQGGEQYF
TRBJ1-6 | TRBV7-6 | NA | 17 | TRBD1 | TGTGCCAGCAGCTTAAGGGGACAGGCGCACTATAATTCACCCCTCCACTTT | CASSLRGQAHYNSPLHF
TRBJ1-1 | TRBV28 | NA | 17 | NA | TGTGCCAGCAGTCCGCCTCCCTTACAGGGTGGGAATTTTACGGCTTTCTTT | CASSPPPLQGGNFTAFF
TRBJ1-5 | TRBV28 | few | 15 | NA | TGTGCCAGCAGTCGGTGGGGTATTAGCAATCAGCCCCAGCATTTT | CASSRWGISNQPQHF
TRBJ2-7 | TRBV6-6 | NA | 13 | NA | TGTGCCAGCAGTTACCCCTTAGGGTACGAGCAGTACTTC | CASSYPLGYEQYF
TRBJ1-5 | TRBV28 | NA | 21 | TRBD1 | TGTGCCAGCAGTTTAAGAGCCCAGGTGACAGGGGTGGCGTATAGCAATCAGCCCCAGCATTTT | CASSLRAQVTGVAYSNQPQHF
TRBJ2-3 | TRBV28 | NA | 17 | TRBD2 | TGTGCCAGCAATCCTCCGGGCGGGAGGGGAATCACAGATACGCAGTATTTT | CASNPPGGRGITDTQYF
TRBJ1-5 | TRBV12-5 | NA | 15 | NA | TGTGCTAGTGCCCCAGGGCTGGCTAGCAATCAGCCCCAGCATTTT | CASAPGLASNQPQHF
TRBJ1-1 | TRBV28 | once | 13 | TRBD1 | TGTGCCAGCAGCCCGGACAGGATCACTGAAGCTTTCTTT | CASSPDRITEAFF
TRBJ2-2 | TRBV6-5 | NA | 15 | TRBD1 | TGTGCCAGCAGTTATAGGGGACAGTACACCGGGGAGCTGTTTTTT | CASSYRGQYTGELFF
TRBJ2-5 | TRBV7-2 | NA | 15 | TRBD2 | TGTGCCAGCAGCTTCGATCCGGGACTAGGGGAGACCCAGTACTTC | CASSFDPGLGETQYF
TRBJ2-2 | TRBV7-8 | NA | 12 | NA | TGTGCCAGCAGCACGAACACCGGGGAGCTGTTTTTT | CASSTNTGELFF
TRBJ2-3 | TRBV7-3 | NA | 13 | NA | TGTGCCAGCAGCTTATCGCTAGCAGATACGCAGTATTTT | CASSLSLADTQYF
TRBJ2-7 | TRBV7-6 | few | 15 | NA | TGTGCCAGCAGCTTAGCTGGTCCCCCGCCTCCCGAGCAGTACTTC | CASSLAGPPPPEQYF
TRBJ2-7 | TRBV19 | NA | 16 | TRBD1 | TGTGCCAGTAGTAACAGTCGACAGGGGAGGCCGTACGAGCAGTACTTC | CASSNSRQGRPYEQYF
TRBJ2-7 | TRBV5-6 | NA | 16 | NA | TGTGCCAGCAGCTTAGGACACCTCGTTGTCTCCTACGAGCAGTACTTC | CASSLGHLVVSYEQYF
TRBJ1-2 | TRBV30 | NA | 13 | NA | TGTGCCTGGGAATACCACCCTAACTATGGCTACACCTTC | CAWEYHPNYGYTF
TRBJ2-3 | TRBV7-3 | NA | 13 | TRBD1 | TGTGCCAGCTCCCTAGGACAGGCAGATACGCAGTATTTT | CASSLGQADTQYF
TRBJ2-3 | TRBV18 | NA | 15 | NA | TGTGCCAGCTCACCACCAAGGGGTAAAATGGATACGCAGTATTTT | CASSPPRGKMDTQYF
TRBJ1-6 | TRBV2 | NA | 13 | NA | TGTGCCAGCAGGGCTTCCGCATTTTCACCCCTCCACTTT | CASRASAFSPLHF
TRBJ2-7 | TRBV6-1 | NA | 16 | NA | TGTGCCAGCAGTGTGCACCGGACCTCATCCCTTTATGAGCAGTACTTC | CASSVHRTSSLYEQYF
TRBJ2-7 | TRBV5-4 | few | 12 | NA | TGTGCCAGCAGCTTGGCGGACTTTGAGCAGTACTTC | CASSLADFEQYF
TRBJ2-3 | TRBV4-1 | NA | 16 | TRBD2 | TGCGCCAGCAGCCACGTTAGCGGGGGGGGCACAGATACGCAGTATTTT | CASSHVSGGGTDTQYF
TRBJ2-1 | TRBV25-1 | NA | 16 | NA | TGTGCCAGCAGTGCGCCCCGGGTTTCTTGGGGCAATGAGCAGTTCTTC | CASSAPRVSWGNEQFF
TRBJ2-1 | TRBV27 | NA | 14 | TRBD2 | TGTGCCAGCAGCCAACTAGCGACACACAATGAGCAGTTCTTC | CASSQLATHNEQFF
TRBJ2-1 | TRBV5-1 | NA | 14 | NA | TGCGCCAGCAGCAAACCGGGGAGCCATAATGAGCAGTTCTTC | CASSKPGSHNEQFF
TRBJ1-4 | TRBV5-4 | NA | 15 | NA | TGTGCCAGCAGCTTGGGCGGGCTCGTTAATGAAAAACTGTTTTTT | CASSLGGLVNEKLFF
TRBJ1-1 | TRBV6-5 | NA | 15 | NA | TGTGCCAGCACCAGATCCAGGCAGGGGATTTCTGAAGCTTTCTTT | CASTRSRQGISEAFF
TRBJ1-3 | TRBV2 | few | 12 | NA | TGTGCCAGCAGCTTGGACGGAAACACCATATATTTT | CASSLDGNTIYF